This paragraph reports one TCR beta chain. V lost 3 bases and J 7 bases, leaving 10 bases between the germline ends. The CDR3 runs to 13 residues. The V gene's germline CDR1 is KGHSH and CDR2 LQKENI. The source of the sample is a study of control samples from healthy donors and cancer patients. The protocol was immunoSEQ multiplex PCR, while the TCRdb copy is restricted to in-frame clones and leaves out a portion. This table has fewer than 200,000 clones, around 89% appearing once. V is TRBV18 and J is TRBJ1-5, with D hard to call. Material for sequencing was blood. The source of this sequence is a woman aged 50 to 60 in good health. CDR3 DNA: TGTGCCAGCTCACCTGAACGGCGGCAGCCCCAGCATTTT. This encodes CASSPERRQPQHF.